The 24 T cell receptor beta chains below were found in one sample sequenced in a study of T cell repertoires in cytomegalovirus infection. TCRdb re-called the reads with MiXCR, one entry per CDR3 protein. The table shows 250,000 or so distinct CDR3 sequences, with approximately 15% occurring only once. Source material: CD8+ T cells from PBMCs. These receptors were taken from a human donor in good health (CMV status not recorded). Some clones in this sample may be carry-over from other donors' samples.

The CDR3 is CASRVDSSYGANVLTF. DNA for the CDR3: TGTGCCAGCAGAGTCGATTCGAGCTATGGGGCCAACGTCCTGACTTTC. This chain links TRBV2 with TRBJ2-6, with no clear D. There are 16 residues in the CDR3. Germline V CDR1 and CDR2: SNHLY, FYNNEI. V lost 6 bases, J lost 3 bases, and 15 bases lay in between.

The V gene is TRBV10-3, the J gene TRBJ2-3; tentatively, D is TRBD2 (6 bases). From germline, CDR1 is ENHRY and CDR2 SYGVKD. The CDR3 consists of 15 residues. Deletions cut 3 bases from V and 2 bases from J, with 12 bases between. The CDR3 sequence is CAISDPGGDTDTQYF. The DNA of the CDR3 is TGTGCCATCAGTGACCCCGGCGGGGACACAGATACGCAGTATTTT.

This clonotype occurred many times. The rearrangement links TRBV7-2 to TRBJ2-7; 11 bases match TRBD2. The V and J ends lost 5 bases and 4 bases, in that order; junction bases with no gene match: 4. The CDR3 is 14 residues long. Germline V CDR1 and CDR2: SGHTA, FQGNSA. The CDR3 nucleotides read TGTGCCAGCAGCCCCGGGACTAGCGGTTACGAGCAGTACTTC. This codes for CASSPGTSGYEQYF.

This clonotype was detected many times. V and J are TRBV20-1 and TRBJ2-7; D unresolved. CDR1 is DFQATT and CDR2 is SNEGSKA in the germline V gene (reference sequence). The length of the CDR3 is 18 residues. V was trimmed by 0 bases and J by 1 base, leaving 22 bases between them. The CDR3 is CSARDLTNPGRGSYEQYF. The DNA for the CDR3 is TGCAGTGCTAGAGACTTGACGAATCCGGGCCGCGGTTCCTACGAGCAGTACTTC.

The genes are TRBV20-1 and TRBJ2-2; the D gene could be TRBD1 or TRBD2 (6 bases each). Germline CDR1 is DFQATT and CDR2 is SNEGSKA (reference sequence). Trimming removed 3 bases from V and 7 bases from J, with 12 bases in between. This CDR3 spans 13 amino acids. CDR3 protein: CSASEGGGGELFF. DNA of the CDR3: TGCAGTGCTAGTGAGGGGGGCGGCGGGGAGCTGTTTTTT.

There are a few counts of this clonotype. In nucleotides, the CDR3 is TGCAGTGCTAGAGGCCTTACGGTTTACGCGGACACTGAAGCTTTCTTT. This codes for CSARGLTVYADTEAFF. The chain combines TRBV20-1 with TRBJ1-1; no firm D call. Germline V CDR1 and CDR2: DFQATT, SNEGSKA (reference sequence). Deletions cut 1 base from V and 3 bases from J, with 18 bases between. The CDR3 covers 16 residues.

Ten or more counts support this clonotype. The chain is built from TRBV28 and TRBJ2-1, with D unresolved. The CDR3 is made up of 14 amino acids. The germline V and J ends were trimmed by 6 bases and 1 base, with 10 bases remaining between them. Germline V gene data show CDR1 as MDHEN and CDR2 as SYDVKM. CDR3 DNA: TGTGCCAGCAGCGGTGGGGTTTCCTACAATGAGCAGTTCTTC. This translates into CASSGGVSYNEQFF.

This clonotype was observed many times. V is TRBV7-6 and J is TRBJ2-7; TRBD2 might be the D (5 bases). The CDR3 has 12 residues. The ends were cut back, 5 bases at V and 4 bases at J, with 9 bases in the middle. The germline gives CDR1 SGHVS, CDR2 FNYEAQ. The CDR3 spells CASSQRVYEQYF. Here the CDR3 DNA reads TGTGCCAGCAGCCAGAGGGTGTACGAGCAGTACTTC.

A few counts support this clonotype. The rearrangement joins TRBV5-5 to TRBJ2-6; D not resolved. The length of the CDR3 is 12 residues. Germline lookup yields CDR1 SGHKS and CDR2 YYEKEE (reference sequence). Trimming cost V 0 bases and J 5 bases, with 0 bases left between them. This chain's CDR3 is CASSLGANVLTF. The CDR3 DNA reads as TGTGCCAGCAGCTTGGGGGCCAACGTCCTGACTTTC. Complete variable domain (other parts from reference TRBV5-5 and TRBJ2-6): DAGVTQSPTHLIKTRGQQVTLRCSPISGHKSVSWYQQVLGQGPQFIFQYYEKEERGRGNFPDRFSARQFPNYSSELNVNALLLGDSALYLCASSLGANVLTFGAGSRLTVL.

Many counts were recorded for this clonotype. V and J are TRBV12-3 or TRBV12-4 and TRBJ2-1; a weak D match, TRBD2 (6 bases). V was cut by 3 bases and J by 0 bases, with 18 bases left in between. The CDR3 runs 18 residues. CDR3 sequence reads: CASSFLIGRGSSYNEQFF. The DNA for the CDR3 is TGTGCCAGCAGTTTTTTAATCGGTCGGGGGAGCTCCTACAATGAGCAGTTCTTC.

The chain is built from TRBV6-5 and TRBJ2-2; no definite D call. Germline lookup yields CDR1 MNHEY and CDR2 SVGAGI. Trimming shortened V by 0 bases and J by 6 bases, and 11 bases separated the two germline ends. CDR3 length: 15 residues. CDR3 bases: TGTGCCAGCAGTTACTCGATCAGAGTACCCGGGGAGCTGTTTTTT. Amino acids: CASSYSIRVPGELFF.

This clonotype was picked up many times. The CDR3 region has the DNA TGTGCCAGCAGCCCCCCTTGGAGTGAGACTGAAGCTTTCTTT. Protein: CASSPPWSETEAFF. V usage is TRBV7-8 and J usage is TRBJ1-1; D remains unclear. The CDR3 has 14 residues. The germline V and J ends were trimmed by 5 bases and 5 bases, with 15 bases remaining between them. Germline lookup yields CDR1 SGHVS and CDR2 FQNEAQ. Full variable domain (rest looked up from reference TRBV7-8 and TRBJ1-1): GAGVSQSPRYKVAKRGQDVALRCDPISGHVSLFWYQQALGQGPEFLTYFQNEAQLDKSGLPSDRFFAERPEGSVSTLKIQRTQQEDSAVYLCASSPPWSETEAFFGQGTRLTVV.

On this clonotype: Being one base from a much bigger clone, this may be a read error. The chain uses TRBV5-6 and TRBJ2-1; the D is unclear. The CDR3 sequence is 17 residues long. CDR1 and CDR2 from the germline V gene are SGHDT and YYEEEE. V lost 1 base and J lost 6, with 20 bases in between. CDR3 DNA: TGTGCCAGCAGCTTGTTGGGCCGATCCCGGTACGGCAATGAGCAGTTCTTC. Its translation: CASSLLGRSRYGNEQFF.

This clonotype was recorded a few times. The chain carries TRBV6-1 and TRBJ2-1; the D gene is possibly TRBD1 (6 bases). Germline V gene data show CDR1 as MNHNS and CDR2 as SASEGT. Trimming shortened V by 2 bases and J by 0 bases, and 11 bases separated the two germline ends. The CDR3 sequence is 16 residues long. CDR3 sequence: CASSEIGQSSYNEQFF. CDR3 DNA: TGTGCCAGCAGTGAAATCGGACAGAGCTCCTACAATGAGCAGTTCTTC.

This clonotype was found many times. The J gene is TRBJ1-2, the V gene TRBV10-3; no reliable D call. Germline V gives CDR1 ENHRY, CDR2 SYGVKD. Deletions cut 3 bases from V and 4 bases from J, with 6 bases between. The CDR3 runs 12 residues. The CDR3 DNA follows: TGTGCCATCAGTGACACCAGCTATGGCTACACCTTC. It specifies CAISDTSYGYTF.

This clonotype was detected ten times or more. The rearrangement links TRBV4-2 to TRBJ2-1; 12 positions match TRBD1. CDR1 LGHNA and CDR2 YNFKEQ come from the germline V gene. The CDR3 is 15 amino acids. Trimming removed 5 bases from V and 8 bases from J; junction bases left unmatched: 7. DNA for the CDR3: TGTGCCAGCAGCGTCCGGGACAGGGGGCCCGATGAGCAGTTCTTC. This sequence encodes CASSVRDRGPDEQFF.

The V gene is TRBV12-3 or TRBV12-4, the J gene TRBJ2-7, with D perhaps TRBD1 (6 bases). CDR3 length: 15 amino acids. V was clipped by 3 bases and J by 4 bases, with 16 bases between them. The CDR3 is CASSLWLGGLYEQYF. DNA of the CDR3: TGTGCCAGCAGTTTGTGGCTAGGGGGTTTGTACGAGCAGTACTTC.

There are many counts of this clonotype. The chain is built from TRBV6-5 and TRBJ2-5; D remains unclear. Trimming took 2 bases from V and 2 from J, leaving 15 bases between them. This CDR3 spans 16 amino acids. CDR1 is MNHEY, CDR2 SVGAGI, per germline. CDR3 bases: TGTGCCAGCAGTTACAGGGTCGGCTCAACTCAAGAGACCCAGTACTTC. Amino acids: CASSYRVGSTQETQYF.

CDR3 coding DNA: TGCAGCGTTCCGAACAGGGGGCAGGTTGGCTACACCTTC. This encodes CSVPNRGQVGYTF. V is TRBV29-1 and J is TRBJ1-2; 9 nucleotides match TRBD1. Trimming removed 5 bases from V and 7 bases from J; junction bases left unmatched: 8. Germline lookup yields CDR1 SQVTM and CDR2 ANQGSEA. CDR3 length equals 13 residues.

The sample holds a few counts of this clonotype. The V call is TRBV28, the J call TRBJ2-7; possible D gene TRBD1, 5 bases. This CDR3 has 15 amino acids. V was pared by 4 bases and J by 1 base, with 14 bases between. Germline CDR1 MDHEN, CDR2 SYDVKM. CDR3 in amino acids: CASSSYRSGSYEQYF. In nucleotides, the CDR3 is TGTGCCAGCAGTTCCTACAGGTCCGGGTCCTACGAGCAGTACTTC.

With respect to this clonotype: An end of the junction does not agree with germline; a read error may underlie this. This chain connects TRBV4-1 to TRBJ2-7; D perhaps matches TRBD1 (5 bases). CDR3 length: 15 residues. Per the germline V gene, CDR1 is MGHRA and CDR2 is YSYEKL. CDR3 residues: CASSQGESANYEQYF. The CDR3 DNA sequence: TGTGCCAGCAGCCAAGGGGAAAGCGCAAACTACGAGCAGTACTTC.

There are many counts of this clonotype. The rearrangement links TRBV7-2 to TRBJ2-1; TRBD2 might be the D (5 bases). CDR1 is SGHTA, CDR2 FQGNSA, per germline. CDR3 length: 12 residues. V dropped 1 base and J dropped 10 bases, with 8 bases sitting between them. CDR3 residues: CASSLVGGEQFF. The CDR3, as DNA: TGTGCCAGCAGCTTAGTCGGAGGAGAGCAGTTCTTC.

V is TRBV9 and J is TRBJ2-1; possible D gene TRBD1, 5 bases. Per germline, CDR1 SGDLS and CDR2 YYNGEE. Deletions cut 2 bases from V and 7 bases from J, with 13 bases between. CDR3 length equals 14 residues. The CDR3 sequence is CASSVSVTGNEQFF. The CDR3 DNA is TGTGCCAGCAGCGTTTCCGTCACAGGAAATGAGCAGTTCTTC.

This clonotype has a count of ten or more. The J gene is TRBJ2-1, the V gene TRBV12-5; the match to TRBD2 covers 11 bases. This CDR3 spans 16 amino acids. J lost 3 bases, V lost 3 bases, and 4 bases had no gene match. CDR1 LGHNT and CDR2 FRNRAP come from the germline V gene. CDR3 region: CASGFTTSGVYNEQFF. CDR3 DNA sequence: TGTGCTAGTGGTTTCACGACTAGCGGGGTCTACAATGAGCAGTTCTTC.